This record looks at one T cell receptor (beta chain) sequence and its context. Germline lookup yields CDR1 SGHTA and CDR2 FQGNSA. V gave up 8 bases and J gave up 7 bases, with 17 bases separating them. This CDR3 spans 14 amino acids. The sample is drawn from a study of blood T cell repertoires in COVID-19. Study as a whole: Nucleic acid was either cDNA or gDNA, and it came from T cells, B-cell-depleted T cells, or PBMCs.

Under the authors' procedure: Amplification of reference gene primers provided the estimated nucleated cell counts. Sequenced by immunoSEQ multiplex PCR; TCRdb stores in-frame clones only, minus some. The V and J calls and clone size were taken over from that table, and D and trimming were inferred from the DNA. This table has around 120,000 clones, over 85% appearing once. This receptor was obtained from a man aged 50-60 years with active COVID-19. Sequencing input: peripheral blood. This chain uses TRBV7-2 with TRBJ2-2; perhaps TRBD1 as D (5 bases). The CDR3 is CASVSGYNLGELFF. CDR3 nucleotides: TGTGCCAGCGTCTCAGGGTACAATCTCGGGGAGCTGTTTTTT. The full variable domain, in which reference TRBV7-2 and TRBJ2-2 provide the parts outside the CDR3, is GAGVSQSPSNKVTEKGKDVELRCDPISGHTALYWYRQSLGQGLEFLIYFQGNSAPDKSGLPSDRFSAERTGGSVSTLTIQRTQQEDSAVYLCASVSGYNLGELFFGEGSRLTVL.